This T cell receptor beta chain is drawn from a study of chemoradiotherapy in HPV16-positive cancers. Samples were taken several times over chemoradiotherapy. Germline assignment: CDR1 LNHDA and CDR2 SQIVND (reference sequence). The CDR3 contains 14 residues. Trimming stripped 10 bases from V and 4 bases from J, with 17 bases between. The repertoire was sequenced with immunoSEQ multiplex PCR; TCRdb's copy has only in-frame clones and lacks some. The top ten clones hold about 5% of a sample with about 22,000 clones, around 90% of them seen once. Sequencing used blood, obtained from a patient who underwent chemoradiotherapy. The sequence came from a human donor with HPV-associated anogenital cancer. The chain has TRBV19 and TRBJ1-5, with a tentative D call TRBD1 (6 bases). CDR3 bases: TGTGCCACAGGACCGGGACATCCAAATCAGCCCCAGCATTTT. Residues: CATGPGHPNQPQHF.